The 27 T cell receptor beta chains below all came from one sample that was sequenced in a study of blood T cell repertoires in COVID-19. Libraries were prepared by immunoSEQ multiplex PCR; TCRdb keeps only in-frame clonotypes and omits some of them. The sample yields 500,000 or so clones, around 87% seen once. Sequencing was done on a sample of PBMCs or T cells enriched from blood (not recorded which). Receptors were obtained from a woman aged 18 to 35 who had recovered from COVID-19.

This clone was picked up a small number of times. The genes are TRBV14 and TRBJ2-2; 7 bases match TRBD1. CDR3 size: 17 residues. Trimming removed 2 bases from V and 5 bases from J; junction bases left unmatched: 11. CDR1 SGHDN and CDR2 FVKESK come from the germline V gene. The CDR3 spells CASSQRAVAGGTGELFF. The CDR3 DNA is TGTGCCAGCAGCCAAAGGGCAGTTGCAGGGGGAACCGGGGAGCTGTTTTTT.

The CDR3 region has the DNA TGTGCCAGCAGCCCCGGGGATTCAGTCAGAGAGCAGTACTTC. This sequence encodes CASSPGDSVREQYF. The chain is built from TRBV9 and TRBJ2-7; D might be TRBD2 (5 bases). The V end lost 4 bases, the J end lost 7 bases, and 18 bases lay between the germline ends. The CDR3 has 14 residues. Germline values: CDR1 SGDLS, CDR2 YYNGEE. Full variable domain (remainder filled in from reference TRBV9 and TRBJ2-7): DSGVTQTPKHLITATGQRVTLRCSPRSGDLSVYWYQQSLDQGLQFLIQYYNGEERAKGNILERFSAQQFPDLHSELNLSSLELGDSALYFCASSPGDSVREQYFGPGTRLTVT.

The chain recombines TRBV15 with TRBJ1-2; D may be TRBD1 (6 bases). CDR1 and CDR2 from the germline V gene are LNHNV and YYDKDF (reference sequence). The CDR3 totals 13 residues. The germline V and J ends were trimmed by 6 bases and 2 bases, with 10 bases remaining between them. The CDR3 DNA sequence: TGTGCCACCAGTCGGGACAAGAACTATGGCTACACCTTC. This gives the protein CATSRDKNYGYTF.

The genes are TRBV19 and TRBJ1-5; D is ambiguous. The CDR3 has 10 amino acids. Germline V gene data show CDR1 as LNHDA and CDR2 as SQIVND (reference sequence). V was shortened by 10 bases and J by 5 bases, with 6 bases between the two germline ends. CDR3 sequence: CAIGDQPQHF. For the CDR3, the DNA is TGTGCCATCGGGGATCAGCCCCAGCATTTT.

The genes are TRBV11-2 and TRBJ2-3; tentatively, D is TRBD2 (5 bases). The V end was cut by 5 bases, the J end by 3 bases, with 15 bases between. The germline CDR1 and CDR2 sequences are SGHAT and FQNNGV. The CDR3 contains 15 residues. CDR3 in amino acids: CASSRRGLSTDTQYF. The DNA for the CDR3 is TGTGCCAGCAGCCGCAGAGGGTTATCGACAGATACGCAGTATTTT.

The J gene is TRBJ1-2, the V gene TRBV28; no firm D call. This CDR3 comprises 16 residues. Between the trimmed V and J ends, which lost 2 bases and 4 bases, there was a span of 17 bases. Germline assignment: CDR1 MDHEN and CDR2 SYDVKM. This CDR3 reads CASSLLGATVGYGYTF. The CDR3 DNA is TGTGCCAGCAGTTTACTAGGCGCTACCGTCGGCTATGGCTACACCTTC.

V usage is TRBV14 and J usage is TRBJ1-2; 8 bases align to TRBD1. V trimming: 3 bases; J trimming: 6 bases; junction bases outside the gene matches: 9. The CDR3 covers 15 residues. From germline, CDR1 is SGHDN and CDR2 FVKESK. The CDR3 is CASSHSQTGVNGYTF. CDR3 sequence (DNA): TGTGCCAGCAGCCATTCCCAGACAGGGGTAAATGGCTACACCTTC.

This chain connects TRBV5-5 to TRBJ1-2; D gene unclear. The CDR3 has 11 amino acids. The germline V gene encodes CDR1 SGHKS and CDR2 YYEKEE (reference sequence). V was pared by 0 bases and J by 8 bases, with 5 bases between. CDR3 sequence reads: CASSLDSGYTF. The CDR3, as DNA: TGTGCCAGCAGCTTGGACAGCGGCTACACCTTC. Using reference TRBV5-5 and TRBJ1-2 for the parts outside the CDR3, the full variable domain is DAGVTQSPTHLIKTRGQQVTLRCSPISGHKSVSWYQQVLGQGPQFIFQYYEKEERGRGNFPDRFSARQFPNYSSELNVNALLLGDSALYLCASSLDSGYTFGSGTRLTVV.

The gene calls are TRBV28 and TRBJ1-2; D call uncertain. V was cut by 7 bases and J by 2 bases, with 8 bases left in between. CDR3 length: 12 amino acids. Germline V lookup: CDR1 MDHEN, CDR2 SYDVKM. As DNA, the CDR3 is TGTGCCAGCACGGGTAGAAACTATGGCTACACCTTC. This translates into CASTGRNYGYTF.

The V gene is TRBV20-1, the J gene TRBJ1-6; D remains ambiguous. In germline, CDR1 is DFQATT, CDR2 SNEGSKA (reference sequence). This CDR3 region has 12 residues. Trimming cost V 3 bases and J 7 bases, with 7 bases left between them. The CDR3 DNA is TGCAGTGCTAGTGTCCCAAATTCACCCCTCCACTTT. The encoded protein is CSASVPNSPLHF.

This clone was recorded once. V gene TRBV3-1 (or the pseudogene TRBV3-2) combines with J gene TRBJ1-4; D is unresolved. V was pared by 4 bases and J by 6 bases, with 21 bases between. CDR3 length equals 17 residues. Germline V CDR1 and CDR2: LGHDT, YNNKEL (reference sequence). Written as DNA, the CDR3 is TGTGCCAGCAGCCCAGAATATGGGCCGGCAAGTGATGAAAAACTGTTTTTT. Its translation is CASSPEYGPASDEKLFF.

With regard to this clone: The junction and the germline gene differ at one end; a read error may be behind it. This chain connects TRBV29-1 to TRBJ1-1; TRBD1 might be the D (5 bases). This CDR3 comprises 15 residues. Germline V lookup: CDR1 SQVTM, CDR2 ANQGSEA. This CDR3 reads CSVSSGWGMNAEAFF. CDR3 coding DNA: TGCAGCGTGTCTAGCGGGTGGGGGATGAACGCTGAAGCTTTCTTT.

This clone was counted a single time. The rearrangement links TRBV11-2 to TRBJ2-5; D possibly corresponds to TRBD2 (5 bases). V lost 5 bases, J lost 4 bases, and 8 bases lay in between. There are 12 residues in the CDR3. The germline V gene has CDR1 SGHAT and CDR2 FQNNGV. The CDR3 loop is CASSRGVETQYF. The CDR3 DNA sequence: TGTGCCAGCAGCCGGGGAGTAGAGACCCAGTACTTC.

This chain connects TRBV19 to TRBJ1-4; the D is unclear. This CDR3 spans 13 amino acids. Trimming removed 6 bases at V and 7 bases at J, with 12 bases between. The germline V gene encodes CDR1 LNHDA and CDR2 SQIVND (reference sequence). CDR3: CASRFRLGEKLFF. CDR3 bases: TGTGCCAGTAGATTCAGGCTTGGTGAAAAACTGTTTTTT.

This rearrangement joins TRBV19 to TRBJ1-5; D perhaps matches TRBD1 (5 bases). The CDR3 has 18 residues. The germline V and J ends were trimmed by 3 bases and 0 bases, with 18 bases remaining between them. Germline V gene sequence: CDR1 LNHDA, CDR2 SQIVND (reference sequence). Written as DNA, the CDR3 is TGTGCCAGTAGTATGTATCGGGACTTAGCTTATAGCAATCAGCCCCAGCATTTT. Translated: CASSMYRDLAYSNQPQHF. The variable domain in full, completed from reference TRBV19 and TRBJ1-5, reads DGGITQSPKYLFRKEGQNVTLSCEQNLNHDAMYWYRQDPGQGLRLIYYSQIVNDFQKGDIAEGYSVSREKKESFPLTVTSAQKNPTAFYLCASSMYRDLAYSNQPQHFGDGTRLSIL.

The chain is built from TRBV5-1 and TRBJ2-5, with 13 bases fitting TRBD2. The V gene end was trimmed by 1 base and the J gene end by 4 bases; junction bases not matched to a gene: 7. The germline CDR1 and CDR2 sequences are SGHRS and YFSETQ. The CDR3 is 17 residues long. The DNA for the CDR3 is TGCGCCAGCAGCTTGTATTCCGGACTAGCGGGGGTAGAGACCCAGTACTTC. Encoded protein: CASSLYSGLAGVETQYF.

J is TRBJ1-1 and V is TRBV2; 8 bases agree with TRBD1. Looked up from germline, CDR1 is SNHLY and CDR2 is FYNNEI. V dropped 8 bases and J dropped 0; count of bases not matched to a gene: 5. The CDR3 is 14 amino acids. The CDR3 sequence is CASVKDRVNTEAFF. The CDR3, as DNA: TGTGCCAGCGTCAAGGACAGGGTGAACACTGAAGCTTTCTTT.

The V and J genes are TRBV6-5 and TRBJ1-2; 10 nucleotides align to TRBD1. CDR1 and CDR2 from the germline V gene are MNHEY and SVGAGI. V shed 6 bases, J shed 5 bases, and the junction held 9 bases outside the gene matches. The CDR3 totals 15 residues. The CDR3 sequence: CASRGEDRGAYGYTF. The CDR3 nucleotides read TGTGCCAGCAGGGGAGAGGACAGGGGGGCGTATGGCTACACCTTC.

The chain joins TRBV5-1 to TRBJ1-2; perhaps TRBD1 as D (5 bases). V lost 0 bases, J lost 4 bases, and 13 bases lay in between. The CDR3 is 15 amino acids. Germline values: CDR1 SGHRS, CDR2 YFSETQ. The CDR3 DNA sequence: TGCGCCAGCAGCTTGGGCTCGGGACTTTCCTATGGCTACACCTTC. It is translated as CASSLGSGLSYGYTF. The full variable domain, in which reference TRBV5-1 and TRBJ1-2 provide the parts outside the CDR3, is KAGVTQTPRYLIKTRGQQVTLSCSPISGHRSVSWYQQTPGQGLQFLFEYFSETQRNKGNFPGRFSGRQFSNSRSEMNVSTLELGDSALYLCASSLGSGLSYGYTFGSGTRLTVV.

This clone was seen a handful of times. V gene TRBV9 combines with J gene TRBJ1-1; no definite D call. This CDR3 has 13 residues. Germline CDR1 reads SGDLS; CDR2 reads YYNGEE. V was trimmed by 2 bases and J by 7 bases, leaving 12 bases between them. Here the CDR3 reads CASSVEPNVEAFF. For the CDR3, the DNA is TGTGCCAGCAGCGTCGAGCCAAATGTTGAAGCTTTCTTT.

The chain couples TRBV15 to TRBJ1-2; a weak D match, TRBD1 (5 bases). The CDR3 has 17 residues. The V end lost 0 bases, the J end lost 4 bases, and 18 bases lay between the germline ends. Germline assignment: CDR1 LNHNV and CDR2 YYDKDF (reference sequence). Written as DNA, the CDR3 is TGTGCCACCAGCAGAGATGGTGAGAAGGGCAGGGTCTATGGCTACACCTTC. Amino acids: CATSRDGEKGRVYGYTF.

The chain carries TRBV6-5 and TRBJ1-1; the D gene is possibly TRBD1 (6 bases). Trimming pared 11 bases from V and 5 bases from J, leaving 18 bases between. The CDR3 totals 13 residues. Looked up from germline, CDR1 is MNHEY and CDR2 is SVGAGI. For the CDR3, the DNA is TGTGCCTCCACGGGGGGGGCGTGGACTGAAGCTTTCTTT. This codes for CASTGGAWTEAFF.

The V and J genes are TRBV6-2 or TRBV6-3 and TRBJ1-2; D is unclear. The germline gives CDR1 MNHEY, CDR2 SVGEGT. This CDR3 is 11 amino acids long. The germline V and J ends were trimmed by 5 bases and 6 bases, with 7 bases remaining between them. The CDR3 sequence is CASSRGHGYTF. In DNA form, the CDR3 reads TGTGCCAGCAGTCGCGGGCATGGCTACACCTTC.

This chain joins TRBV28 and TRBJ2-5, with a tentative D call TRBD1 (5 bases). V was shortened by 7 bases and J by 0 bases, with 15 bases between the two germline ends. This CDR3 is 15 amino acids long. Germline V lookup: CDR1 MDHEN, CDR2 SYDVKM. CDR3 amino acids: CASTSTASDQETQYF. The DNA for the CDR3 is TGTGCCAGCACCTCGACAGCCAGTGACCAAGAGACCCAGTACTTC.

The V call is TRBV7-8, the J call TRBJ1-1; D is ambiguous. Germline V CDR1 and CDR2: SGHVS, FQNEAQ. The CDR3 contains 13 residues. Trimming removed 4 bases at V and 5 bases at J, with 11 bases between. The CDR3 reads CASSSLSRTEAFF. CDR3 bases: TGTGCCAGCAGCTCTCTGAGTCGGACTGAAGCTTTCTTT.

The genes are TRBV10-1 and TRBJ2-3; 11 nucleotides line up with TRBD2. In germline, CDR1 is WNHNN, CDR2 SYGVQD (reference sequence). The CDR3 is made up of 18 amino acids. The V gene end was trimmed by 0 bases and the J gene end by 2 bases; junction bases not matched to a gene: 7. The CDR3 DNA reads TGCGCCAGCAGTGAGTCCCTACTAGCGGGGGCCTACACAGATACGCAGTATTTT. Amino acids: CASSESLLAGAYTDTQYF.

The gene calls are TRBV4-2 and TRBJ1-2; no clear D. The ends were cut back, 0 bases at V and 5 bases at J, with 13 bases in the middle. Germline V lookup: CDR1 LGHNA, CDR2 YNFKEQ. The CDR3 consists of 15 residues. The CDR3 loop reads CASSQESSPEYGYTF. CDR3 nucleotide sequence: TGTGCCAGCAGCCAAGAGAGCTCCCCGGAGTATGGCTACACCTTC.